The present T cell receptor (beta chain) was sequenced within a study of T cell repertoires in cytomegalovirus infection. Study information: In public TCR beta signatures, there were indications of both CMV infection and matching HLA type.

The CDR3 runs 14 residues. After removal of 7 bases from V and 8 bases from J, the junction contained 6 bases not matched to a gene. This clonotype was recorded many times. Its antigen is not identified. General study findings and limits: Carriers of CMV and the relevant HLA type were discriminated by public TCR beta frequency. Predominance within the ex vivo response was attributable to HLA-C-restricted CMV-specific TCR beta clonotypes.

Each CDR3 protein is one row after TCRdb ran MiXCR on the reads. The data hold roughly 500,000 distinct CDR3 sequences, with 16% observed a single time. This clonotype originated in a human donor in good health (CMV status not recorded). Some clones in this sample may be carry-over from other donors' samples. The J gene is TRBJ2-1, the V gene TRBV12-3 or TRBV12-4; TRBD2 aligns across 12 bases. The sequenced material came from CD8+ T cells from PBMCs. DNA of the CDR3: TGTGCCAGCATTTCTAGCGGGAGGGTAGATGAGCAGTTCTTC. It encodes CASISSGRVDEQFF.